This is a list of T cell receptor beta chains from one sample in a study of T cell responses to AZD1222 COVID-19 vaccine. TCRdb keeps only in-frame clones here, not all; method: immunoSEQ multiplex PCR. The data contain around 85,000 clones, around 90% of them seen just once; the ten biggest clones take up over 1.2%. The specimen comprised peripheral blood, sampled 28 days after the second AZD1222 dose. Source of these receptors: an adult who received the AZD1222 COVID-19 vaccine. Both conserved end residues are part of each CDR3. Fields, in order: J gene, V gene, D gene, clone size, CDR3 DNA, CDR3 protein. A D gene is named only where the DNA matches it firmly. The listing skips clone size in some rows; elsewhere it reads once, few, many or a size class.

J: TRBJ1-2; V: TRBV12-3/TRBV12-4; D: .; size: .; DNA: TGTGCCAGCAGCCGGGACTATGGCTACACCTTC; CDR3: CASSRDYGYTF
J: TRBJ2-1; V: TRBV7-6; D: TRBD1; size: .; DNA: TGTGCCAGCAGCCCGAGGGGGCTTGATTACAATGAGCAGTTCTTC; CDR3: CASSPRGLDYNEQFF
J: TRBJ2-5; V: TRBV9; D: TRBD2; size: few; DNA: TGTGCCAGCAGCGTAAGTCTGGCTAGCGGGGAGACCCAGTACTTC; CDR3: CASSVSLASGETQYF
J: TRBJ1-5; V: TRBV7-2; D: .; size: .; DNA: TGTGCCAGCAGCTTAGGCGATCAGCCCCAGCATTTT; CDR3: CASSLGDQPQHF
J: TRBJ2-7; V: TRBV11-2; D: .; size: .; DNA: TGTGCCAGCAGCCTAGCTTACGAGCAGTACTTC; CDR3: CASSLAYEQYF
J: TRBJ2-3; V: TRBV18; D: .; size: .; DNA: TGTGCCAGCTCACCACCGGGACTCCCTATGACAGATACGCAGTATTTT; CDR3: CASSPPGLPMTDTQYF
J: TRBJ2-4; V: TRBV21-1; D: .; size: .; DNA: TGTGCCAGCGGTAAGGGACAGGGGGCTTTAGCCAAAAACATTCAGTACTTC; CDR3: CASGKGQGALAKNIQYF
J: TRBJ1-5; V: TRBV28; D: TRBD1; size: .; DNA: TGTGCCAGCAGTCACGGACAGGGCAATCAGCCCCAGCATTTT; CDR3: CASSHGQGNQPQHF
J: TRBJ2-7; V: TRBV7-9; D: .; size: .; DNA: TGTGCCAGCAGCTTAGAAGTACTTCACGAGCAGTACTTC; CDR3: CASSLEVLHEQYF
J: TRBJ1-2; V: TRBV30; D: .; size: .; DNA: TGTGCCTGGAGTTTTGGGGTAAACTATGGCTACACCTTC; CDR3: CAWSFGVNYGYTF